These T cell receptor beta chains were read from a single sample in a study of cytomegalovirus exposure and HLA in healthy donors. Clones were read by immunoSEQ multiplex PCR, and TCRdb kept only the in-frame ones, dropping some. The sample consists of roughly 160,000 clones, around 80% of them appearing once. The sequencing sample was made of PBMCs. These receptors came from a female donor in good health and CMV-seronegative. Both conserved end residues are part of each CDR3. D genes are given only for firm matches.

v_call	d_call	j_call	cdr3_aa	cdr3_nt
TRBV7-2	NA	TRBJ2-5	CASSLARGAAKQETQYF	TGTGCCAGCAGCTTAGCCAGGGGGGCCGCGAAACAAGAGACCCAGTACTTC
TRBV27	NA	TRBJ1-2	CASGWRRGKGGYTF	TGTGCCAGCGGCTGGCGGCGGGGAAAAGGGGGCTACACCTTC
TRBV18	NA	TRBJ1-3	CASSPGQSGNTIYF	TGTGCCAGCTCCCCTGGACAGTCTGGAAACACCATATATTTT
TRBV6-5	TRBD1	TRBJ1-5	CASRADRGGNQPQHF	TGTGCCAGCAGAGCGGACAGGGGGGGCAATCAGCCCCAGCATTTT
TRBV4-1	TRBD2	TRBJ2-4	CASSQDWSGSDIQYF	TGCGCCAGCAGCCAAGATTGGAGCGGGAGTGACATTCAGTACTTC
TRBV7-8	TRBD1	TRBJ1-3	CASSKTGGIGNTIYF	TGTGCCAGCAGCAAGACAGGGGGCATTGGAAACACCATATATTTT
TRBV11-2	TRBD1	TRBJ1-1	CASSRPGQPNTEAFF	TGTGCCAGCAGCCGCCCGGGACAGCCAAACACTGAAGCTTTCTTT
TRBV5-5	NA	TRBJ1-1	CASSLTAGPNTEAFF	TGTGCCAGCAGCTTGACGGCAGGCCCTAACACTGAAGCTTTCTTT
TRBV6-6	TRBD1	TRBJ1-2	CASSLTGTEDGYTF	TGTGCCAGCAGTCTCACCGGGACAGAGGATGGCTACACCTTC
TRBV27	NA	TRBJ2-7	CASSLSPGLLSYEQYF	TGTGCCAGCAGTTTATCCCCTGGTCTACTCTCCTACGAGCAGTACTTC
TRBV28	TRBD1	TRBJ1-5	CASNRGQGMGQPQHF	TGTGCCAGCAACCGGGGACAGGGGATGGGACAGCCCCAGCATTTT